The TCR beta chain under discussion was sequenced for a study of blood T cell repertoires in COVID-19. As for the study in general: Samples came from the United States, Italy and Spain, spanning acute and convalescent COVID-19. T cells, B-cell-depleted T cells, or PBMCs provided the cDNA or gDNA that served as material.

In the original processing: How many nucleated cells were present was estimated from reference gene primer amplification. The repertoire was sequenced with immunoSEQ multiplex PCR; TCRdb's copy has only in-frame clones and lacks some. That table gives V, J and clone size, and the DNA gave D and trimming. The table lists approximately 210,000 clones, 88% of them singletons, with less than 2% in the top ten. Germline V gives CDR1 SGHDT, CDR2 YYEEEE. The CDR3 is 14 amino acids. The trim removed 2 bases at V and 1 base at J, leaving 3 bases unmatched. This chain uses TRBV5-6 with TRBJ2-7; 7 bases agree with TRBD1. The TCR originated in a man aged 65 to 79 with acute or convalescent COVID-19. What was sequenced was peripheral blood. CDR3 bases: TGTGCCAGCAGCTTTCACAGGGGATCCTACGAGCAGTACTTC. This encodes CASSFHRGSYEQYF. Full variable domain (missing parts from reference TRBV5-6 and TRBJ2-7): DAGVTQSPTHLIKTRGQQVTLRCSPKSGHDTVSWYQQALGQGPQFIFQYYEEEERQRGNFPDRFSGHQFPNYSSELNVNALLLGDSALYLCASSFHRGSYEQYFGPGTRLTVT.